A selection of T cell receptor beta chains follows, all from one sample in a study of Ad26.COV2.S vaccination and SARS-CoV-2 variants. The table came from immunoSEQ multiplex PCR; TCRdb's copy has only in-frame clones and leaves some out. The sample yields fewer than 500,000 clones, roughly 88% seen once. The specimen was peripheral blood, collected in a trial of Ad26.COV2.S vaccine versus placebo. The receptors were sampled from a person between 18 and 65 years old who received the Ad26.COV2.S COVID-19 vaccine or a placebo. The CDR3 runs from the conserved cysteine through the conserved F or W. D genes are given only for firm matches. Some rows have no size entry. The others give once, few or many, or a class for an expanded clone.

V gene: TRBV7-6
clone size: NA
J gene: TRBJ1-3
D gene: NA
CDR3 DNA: TGTGCCAGCAGCTTAGGGGAAAATGTCTCTGGAAACACCATATATTTT
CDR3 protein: CASSLGENVSGNTIYF

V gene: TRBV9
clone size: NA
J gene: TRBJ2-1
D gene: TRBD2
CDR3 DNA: TGTGCCAGCAGCGTAGTCTCAAGCGGGGGGTCCTACAATGAGCAGTTCTTC
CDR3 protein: CASSVVSSGGSYNEQFF

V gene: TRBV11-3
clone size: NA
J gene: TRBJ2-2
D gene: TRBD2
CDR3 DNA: TGTGCCAGCAGCCCGCCCGGGACTAGCGGGGTGACCGGGGAGCTGTTTTTT
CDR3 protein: CASSPPGTSGVTGELFF

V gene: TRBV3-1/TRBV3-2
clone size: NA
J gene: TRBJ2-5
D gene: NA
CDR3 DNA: TGTGCCAGCAGCCAAGATAATCCAGGACAGACCCAAGAGACCCAGTACTTC
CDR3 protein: CASSQDNPGQTQETQYF

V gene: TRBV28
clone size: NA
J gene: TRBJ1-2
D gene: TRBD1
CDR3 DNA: TGTGCCAGCAGTGCAACCGACAGGGTCTATGGCTACACCTTC
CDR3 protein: CASSATDRVYGYTF

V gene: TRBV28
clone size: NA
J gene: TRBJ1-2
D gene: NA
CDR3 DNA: TGTGCCCTAGGAGTCGGGGCCTATGGCTACACCTTC
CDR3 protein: CALGVGAYGYTF

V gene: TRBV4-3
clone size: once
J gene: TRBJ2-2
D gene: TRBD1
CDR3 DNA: TGCGCCAGCAGCCAAGATGTAGCGGCCCCCGGGACAGGGGGCTCGGGCGGGGAGCTGTTTTTT
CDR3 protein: CASSQDVAAPGTGGSGGELFF

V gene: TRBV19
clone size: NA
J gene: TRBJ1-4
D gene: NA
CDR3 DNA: TGTGCCAGTAGTATATCCTCCTTCGGTGAAAAACTGTTTTTT
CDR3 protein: CASSISSFGEKLFF

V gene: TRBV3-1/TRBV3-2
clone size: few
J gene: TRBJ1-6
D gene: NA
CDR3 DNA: TGTGCCAGCAGCCCCGACGGATTTGGGTTTCTGCCCCTCCACTTT
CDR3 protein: CASSPDGFGFLPLHF

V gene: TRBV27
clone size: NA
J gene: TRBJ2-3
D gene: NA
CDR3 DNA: TGTGCCAGCAGTTTAGGAGGGAGCACAGATACGCAGTATTTT
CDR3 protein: CASSLGGSTDTQYF

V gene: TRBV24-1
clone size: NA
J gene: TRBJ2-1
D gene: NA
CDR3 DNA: TGTGCCACCAGTGATTCCCCAGGGGGGACAAACAATGAGCAGTTCTTC
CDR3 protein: CATSDSPGGTNNEQFF

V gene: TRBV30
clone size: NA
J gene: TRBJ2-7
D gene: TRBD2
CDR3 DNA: TGTGCCTGGAGTGTATACTTTCCATCGGCGGGAGGGAAAGAGCAGTACTTC
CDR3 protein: CAWSVYFPSAGGKEQYF

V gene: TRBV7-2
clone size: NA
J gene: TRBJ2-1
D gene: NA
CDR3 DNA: TGTGCCAGCAGCTTAACATTTAGCGGTAAGAGCTCCTACAATGAGCAGTTCTTC
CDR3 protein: CASSLTFSGKSSYNEQFF

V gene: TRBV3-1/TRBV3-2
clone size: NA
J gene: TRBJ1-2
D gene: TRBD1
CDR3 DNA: TGTGCCAGCAGCCCTACAGGGGACTATGGCTACACCTTC
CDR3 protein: CASSPTGDYGYTF

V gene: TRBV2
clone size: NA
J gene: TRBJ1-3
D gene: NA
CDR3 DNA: TGTGCCAGCAGCAGCCTCGGCAGGTCTGGAAACACCATATATTTT
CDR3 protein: CASSSLGRSGNTIYF

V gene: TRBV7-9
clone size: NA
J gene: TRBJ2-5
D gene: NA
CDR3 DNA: TGTGCCAGCAGCTCACCAATGGAGACCCAGTACTTC
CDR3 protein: CASSSPMETQYF

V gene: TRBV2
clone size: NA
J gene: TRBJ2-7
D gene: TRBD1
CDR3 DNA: TGTGCCAGCAGTAGGGGACAGAGCTACGAGCAGTACTTC
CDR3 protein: CASSRGQSYEQYF